This passage covers 26 T cell receptor beta chains from one sample sequenced in a study of T cell repertoires in cytomegalovirus infection. TCRdb processed the reads anew with MiXCR; each CDR3 protein has one entry. This sample yields about 530,000 distinct CDR3 sequences, of which roughly 29% are seen a single time; less than 15% belongs to the top ten. The material sequenced was PBMCs. These receptors all come from a human donor in good health (CMV status not recorded). Some clones in this sample may be carry-over from other donors' samples.

The chain combines TRBV10-2 with TRBJ2-1; TRBD1 or TRBD2 may be the D gene (5 bases each). V lost 7 bases and J 6 bases, leaving 16 bases between the germline ends. Germline CDR1 is WSHSY and CDR2 is SAAADI. This CDR3 has 14 amino acids. This CDR3 reads CASNHRDLINEQFF. The CDR3 DNA sequence: TGCGCCAGCAACCACCGGGACCTTATCAATGAGCAGTTCTTC.

This clonotype occurred a few times. This chain uses TRBV27 with TRBJ1-5, with D possibly matching TRBD1 (6 bases). V was trimmed by 5 bases and J by 2 bases, leaving 22 bases between them. This CDR3 is 18 amino acids long. Looked up from germline, CDR1 is MNHEY and CDR2 is SMNVEV (reference sequence). The CDR3 DNA reads as TGTGCCAGCAGTAAACAGGGTATGAGTCCGGCCGGCAATCAGCCCCAGCATTTT. Protein product: CASSKQGMSPAGNQPQHF.

The rearrangement uses TRBV2 and TRBJ1-5; D is possibly TRBD1 (6 bases). The V and J ends lost 5 bases and 0 bases respectively, with 17 bases between them. The length of the CDR3 is 17 residues. Germline V gives CDR1 SNHLY, CDR2 FYNNEI. The CDR3 DNA is TGTGCCAGCAGTTCCGGGACATCCCTGTATAGCAATCAGCCCCAGCATTTT. This sequence encodes CASSSGTSLYSNQPQHF. The full variable domain, rest sourced from reference TRBV2 and TRBJ1-5, is EPEVTQTPSHQVTQMGQEVILRCVPISNHLYFYWYRQILGQKVEFLVSFYNNEISEKSEIFDDQFSVERPDGSNFTLKIRSTKLEDSAMYFCASSSGTSLYSNQPQHFGDGTRLSIL.

The count of this clonotype is one. The chain combines TRBV6-2 or TRBV6-3 with TRBJ1-5, with D unresolved. CDR1 MNHEY and CDR2 SVGEGT come from the germline V gene. This CDR3 contains 12 residues. Trimming stripped 0 bases from V and 5 bases from J, with 2 bases between. The CDR3 DNA reads TGTGCCAGCAGTTACTCTTATCAGCCCCAGCATTTT. Protein sequence: CASSYSYQPQHF.

This clonotype was observed a handful of times. This chain joins TRBV7-9 and TRBJ1-1; tentative D call: TRBD1 (6 bases). Deletions cut 0 bases from V and 2 bases from J, with 10 bases between. The germline V gene has CDR1 SEHNR and CDR2 FQNEAQ (reference sequence). The CDR3 contains 15 residues. CDR3 sequence (DNA): TGTGCCAGCAGCTTAGCGTTACAGGGCAACACTGAAGCTTTCTTT. Its protein product is CASSLALQGNTEAFF.

The V call is TRBV7-9, the J call TRBJ1-3; D uncertain. V was clipped by 0 bases and J by 3 bases, with 6 bases between them. CDR3 length: 14 amino acids. CDR1 is SEHNR, CDR2 FQNEAQ, per germline (reference sequence). CDR3: CASSLALDGNTIYF. In nucleotides, the CDR3 is TGTGCCAGCAGCTTAGCCCTGGATGGAAACACCATATATTTT.

V gene TRBV3-1 combines with J gene TRBJ1-2, with D perhaps TRBD1 (5 bases). The CDR3 spans 13 residues. V was pared by 5 bases and J by 4 bases, with 11 bases between. Germline lookup yields CDR1 LGHDT and CDR2 YNNKEL (reference sequence). The CDR3 region is CASSTGTGYGYTF. As DNA, the CDR3 is TGTGCCAGCAGCACCGGGACGGGCTATGGCTACACCTTC. Full variable domain (rest looked up from reference TRBV3-1 and TRBJ1-2): DTAVSQTPKYLVTQMGNDKSIKCEQNLGHDTMYWYKQDSKKFLKIMFSYNNKELIINETVPNRFSPKSPDKAHLNLHINSLELGDSAVYFCASSTGTGYGYTFGSGTRLTVV.

V usage is TRBV12-5 and J usage is TRBJ1-1; no clear D gene. Trimming cost V 7 bases and J 3 bases, with 15 bases left between them. This CDR3 contains 14 residues. Germline loops: CDR1 LGHNT, CDR2 FRNRAP. Here the CDR3 DNA reads TGTGCTAGTGCCCCCACCCATGGGGACACTGAAGCTTTCTTT. Translation gives CASAPTHGDTEAFF.

This clonotype has only a few counts. This chain joins TRBV7-2 and TRBJ2-1; D gene uncertain. This CDR3 has 15 amino acids. V was shortened by 1 base and J by 4 bases, with 11 bases between the two germline ends. Germline CDR1 is SGHTA and CDR2 is FQGNSA. The CDR3 region is CASSLERLAYNEQFF. The CDR3 region has the DNA TGTGCCAGCAGCTTAGAAAGACTGGCGTACAATGAGCAGTTCTTC.

This clonotype was recorded once. The chain employs TRBV19 and TRBJ2-2; the match to TRBD2 covers 8 bases. Trimming removed 6 bases from V and 4 bases from J; junction bases left unmatched: 1. The germline gives CDR1 LNHDA, CDR2 SQIVND (reference sequence). This CDR3 is 13 amino acids long. The CDR3 region has the DNA TGTGCCAGTAGGCGGGAGGCCACCGGGGAGCTGTTTTTT. This translates into CASRREATGELFF.

V and J are TRBV5-1 and TRBJ2-1; possible D gene TRBD2, 5 bases. Germline CDR1 SGHRS, CDR2 YFSETQ. The CDR3 length is 13 residues. V was shortened by 3 bases and J by 4 bases, with 8 bases between the two germline ends. DNA of the CDR3: TGCGCCAGCAGCTGGAGGCAATACAATGAGCAGTTCTTC. This sequence encodes CASSWRQYNEQFF.

The chain joins TRBV7-8 to TRBJ1-5; D call uncertain. CDR1 and CDR2 from the germline V gene are SGHVS and FQNEAQ. The V gene lost 1 base and the J gene lost 8 bases, with 18 bases spanning the gap. This CDR3 spans 16 amino acids. CDR3 in DNA: TGTGCCAGCAGCTTAGTCTTTCTTCCGGGATTGGAGCCCCAGCATTTT. The encoded protein is CASSLVFLPGLEPQHF.

This chain joins TRBV6-5 and TRBJ1-1, with D perhaps TRBD1 (6 bases). CDR1 MNHEY and CDR2 SVGAGI come from the germline V gene. Between the trimmed V and J ends, which lost 2 bases and 5 bases, there was a span of 12 bases. This CDR3 is built from 14 residues. CDR3 nucleotide sequence: TGTGCCAGCAGTTACGGGGGGCGAGGGACTGAAGCTTTCTTT. It specifies CASSYGGRGTEAFF.

The genes are TRBV5-4 and TRBJ2-1; D call uncertain. V lost 0 bases and J 9 bases, leaving 10 bases between the germline ends. The CDR3 is made up of 13 amino acids. The germline V gene encodes CDR1 SGHNT and CDR2 YYREEE (reference sequence). The CDR3, as DNA: TGTGCCAGCAGCTTGGAAGCGACCGGTGAGCAGTTCTTC. Its protein product is CASSLEATGEQFF.

There are a few counts of this clonotype. This sequence joins TRBV12-3 or TRBV12-4 and TRBJ2-1; TRBD2 agrees at 10 bases. The CDR3 has 17 amino acids. J was trimmed by 2 bases and V by 1 base; bases with no gene match: 5. The CDR3 DNA follows: TGTGCCAGCAGTTTAGAGTCTAGCGGGAGACCCTACAATGAGCAGTTCTTC. Amino acid sequence: CASSLESSGRPYNEQFF.

The chain has TRBV7-9 and TRBJ1-1; no clear D. Trimming removed 1 base at V and 0 bases at J, with 6 bases between. In germline, CDR1 is SEHNR, CDR2 FQNEAQ (reference sequence). This CDR3 is 14 amino acids long. CDR3 region: CASSLGIMNTEAFF. In DNA form, the CDR3 reads TGTGCCAGCAGCTTAGGTATTATGAACACTGAAGCTTTCTTT.

This chain joins TRBV6-5 and TRBJ2-3; D is possibly TRBD1 (5 bases). The CDR3 runs 14 residues. CDR1 is MNHEY, CDR2 SVGAGI, per germline. V was shortened by 2 bases and J by 3 bases, with 9 bases between the two germline ends. The CDR3, as DNA: TGTGCCAGCAGTTACACAGGAAAGACAGATACGCAGTATTTT. Translation: CASSYTGKTDTQYF.

The DNA for the CDR3 is TGCAGTGCCCCGCCCCGGGGCGGCACAGATACGCAGTATTTT. Encoded protein: CSAPPRGGTDTQYF. The chain is built from TRBV20-1 and TRBJ2-3; possibly TRBD1 or TRBD2 for D (5 bases each). Per the germline V gene, CDR1 is DFQATT and CDR2 is SNEGSKA (reference sequence). The CDR3 length is 14 residues. Trimming took off 6 bases at V and 1 base at J, with 14 bases between the two ends.

This clonotype was recorded a few times. J is TRBJ2-5 and V is TRBV10-3; D possibly matches TRBD1 or TRBD2 (6 bases each). The germline V and J ends were trimmed by 3 bases and 4 bases, with 18 bases remaining between them. Germline V CDR1 and CDR2: ENHRY, SYGVKD. The CDR3 has 16 residues. CDR3 in amino acids: CAISDPGHPEGETQYF. The CDR3 DNA reads TGTGCCATCAGTGATCCGGGACACCCGGAGGGAGAGACCCAGTACTTC.

The rearrangement uses TRBV20-1 and TRBJ1-1; TRBD1 aligns across 7 bases. J lost 2 bases, V lost 4 bases, and 4 bases had no gene match. Germline assignment: CDR1 DFQATT and CDR2 SNEGSKA (reference sequence). CDR3 length equals 13 residues. CDR3 region: CSATRDSNTEAFF. In DNA, the CDR3 is TGCAGTGCTACCCGGGACAGCAACACTGAAGCTTTCTTT.

This clonotype was observed a handful of times. The genes are TRBV7-2 and TRBJ1-4, with D perhaps TRBD1 (6 bases). CDR1 SGHTA and CDR2 FQGNSA come from the germline V gene. Deletions cut 5 bases from V and 6 bases from J, with 16 bases between. The CDR3 contains 15 residues. The CDR3 DNA follows: TGTGCCAGCAGCCAAGGGGGGTCAGGTTATGAAAAACTGTTTTTT. It codes for CASSQGGSGYEKLFF.

At least ten counts were recorded for this clonotype. This chain joins TRBV19 and TRBJ2-1; 11 bases fit TRBD2. The V gene end was trimmed by 3 bases and the J gene end by 5 bases; junction bases not matched to a gene: 3. The CDR3 contains 15 residues. Germline V CDR1 and CDR2: LNHDA, SQIVND (reference sequence). The CDR3 region is CASSILAGGNNEQFF. As DNA, the CDR3 is TGTGCCAGTAGTATTCTAGCGGGAGGAAACAATGAGCAGTTCTTC.

This sequence joins TRBV24-1 and TRBJ2-1; 13 positions agree with TRBD2. Looked up from germline, CDR1 is KGHDR and CDR2 is SFDVKD. With 7 bases clipped from V and 6 bases from J, the junction kept 11 bases outside the gene matches. CDR3 length: 17 amino acids. The CDR3 protein is CATSTGTSGKRRNEQFF. The CDR3 DNA reads as TGTGCCACCAGCACTGGGACTAGCGGGAAAAGGCGCAATGAGCAGTTCTTC.

The rearrangement uses TRBV24-1 and TRBJ2-7; possible D gene TRBD2, 5 bases. The CDR3 runs to 12 residues. V was shortened by 5 bases and J by 7 bases, with 11 bases between the two germline ends. Germline-derived CDR1 and CDR2 are KGHDR and SFDVKD. The CDR3 region has the DNA TGTGCCACCAGTGGGGCCGGGGAAGAGCAGTACTTC. Translating gives CATSGAGEEQYF.

This clonotype was seen only a few times. The V call is TRBV29-1, the J call TRBJ1-1; D is undetermined. From germline, CDR1 is SQVTM and CDR2 ANQGSEA. The CDR3 is 13 residues long. V lost 4 bases to trimming and J lost 1 base, with 10 bases between them. The CDR3 reads CSVASSWNTEAFF. In DNA form, the CDR3 reads TGCAGCGTTGCCAGCTCGTGGAACACTGAAGCTTTCTTT.

The gene calls are TRBV11-2 and TRBJ1-4; maybe TRBD1 (5 bases). This CDR3 spans 15 amino acids. CDR1 and CDR2 (germline): SGHAT, FQNNGV. V lost 3 bases and J 1 base, leaving 9 bases between the germline ends. Here the CDR3 DNA reads TGTGCCAGCAGCTTTTGGGACCAAACTAATGAAAAACTGTTTTTT. This sequence encodes CASSFWDQTNEKLFF.